Here is one T cell receptor (beta chain) with its context. The antigen is not known. The sample is drawn from a study of B cell selection in AIRE deficiency. Study-level points and caveats: Shorter CDR3s marked shared Treg sequences, biased toward few non-templated insertions. AIRE-deficient Tconv and Treg repertoires matched healthy donors in TCRBV, CDR3 length, diversity. Patient Tconv cells held about 30% of Treg sequences shared by healthy donors.

Germline CDR1 MNHNY, CDR2 SVGAGI (reference sequence). The CDR3 is made up of 13 amino acids. The V end lost 7 bases, the J end lost 5 bases, and 14 bases lay between the germline ends. CD4+CD127+ cells were sorted as the conventional CD4 T cells. Control samples were from healthy, unrelated donors. Using immunoSEQ multiplex PCR, the repertoire was profiled, and TCRdb retains in-frame clones only, with some absent. The data show 20,000 to 25,000 clones, about 95% seen once. V and J are TRBV6-6 and TRBJ2-5; D not certain. The TCR originated in a human donor in good health. The source material was CD4+CD127+ conventional T cells sorted from PBMCs. CDR3 residues: CASIRAPVETQYF. CDR3 nucleotides: TGTGCCAGCATCCGCGCCCCTGTCGAGACCCAGTACTTC.